This is a list of T cell receptor beta chains from one sample in a study of T cells in Graves' hyperthyroidism and ophthalmopathy. TCRdb redid the calling of the multiplex PCR reads with MiXCR, one entry per CDR3 protein. Among around 99,000 distinct CDR3 sequences listed, 15% to 20% were seen once. Sequenced sample: blood. All receptors derive from a woman in her forties or fifties with Graves' hyperthyroidism. CDR3s include the opening cysteine and the closing phenylalanine or tryptophan. D genes are given only for firm matches. The size field is filled for only some rows; it gives once, few, many or a size class.

v_call: TRBV27; d_call: -; j_call: TRBJ2-1; clone_size: many; cdr3_nt: TGTGCCAGCAGTCCAATGGGACTTCCTCTTTACAATGAGCAGTTCTTC; cdr3_aa: CASSPMGLPLYNEQFF
v_call: TRBV18; d_call: -; j_call: TRBJ1-5; clone_size: many; cdr3_nt: TGTGCCAGCTCACAGAAACAGAGTCTAAATCAGCCCCAGCATTTT; cdr3_aa: CASSQKQSLNQPQHF
v_call: TRBV7-3; d_call: -; j_call: TRBJ2-3; clone_size: many; cdr3_nt: TGTGCCAGCAGCTTAATGGGCACAGATACGCAGTATTTT; cdr3_aa: CASSLMGTDTQYF
v_call: TRBV27; d_call: TRBD1; j_call: TRBJ1-5; clone_size: many; cdr3_nt: TGTGCCAGCAGTTTAGGACAGGTCAATCAGCCCCAGCATTTT; cdr3_aa: CASSLGQVNQPQHF
v_call: TRBV7-9; d_call: TRBD2; j_call: TRBJ2-5; clone_size: -; cdr3_nt: TGTGCCAGCAGCTTAGCGGCTAGCGGGAGGGAGGAGACCCAGTACTTC; cdr3_aa: CASSLAASGREETQYF
v_call: TRBV5-1; d_call: TRBD2; j_call: TRBJ2-7; clone_size: -; cdr3_nt: TGCGCCAGCAGCTTGTGGGCTAGCGGGGTCGTTGTCGGGCAGTACTTC; cdr3_aa: CASSLWASGVVVGQYF
v_call: TRBV11-2; d_call: -; j_call: TRBJ2-5; clone_size: -; cdr3_nt: TGTGCCAGCAGCCCAGGGAGGATGGAAGAGACCCAGTACTTC; cdr3_aa: CASSPGRMEETQYF
v_call: TRBV27; d_call: TRBD1; j_call: TRBJ2-5; clone_size: few; cdr3_nt: TGTGCCAGCAGTTTATGGGGACAGGGAGTGGAGACCCAGTACTTC; cdr3_aa: CASSLWGQGVETQYF
v_call: TRBV7-3; d_call: TRBD1; j_call: TRBJ2-4; clone_size: many; cdr3_nt: TGTGCCAGCAGCGCAACAGGGGGCGCGGACATTCAGTACTTC; cdr3_aa: CASSATGGADIQYF
v_call: TRBV6-1; d_call: -; j_call: TRBJ2-3; clone_size: few; cdr3_nt: TGTGCCGGCCGGGACTGGGGCACAGATACGCAGTATTTT; cdr3_aa: CAGRDWGTDTQYF
v_call: TRBV27; d_call: TRBD1; j_call: TRBJ1-2; clone_size: many; cdr3_nt: TGTGCCAGCAGTTCCGGACAGGGAATTGGCTACACCTTC; cdr3_aa: CASSSGQGIGYTF
v_call: TRBV12-3/TRBV12-4; d_call: TRBD2; j_call: TRBJ2-1; clone_size: many; cdr3_nt: TGTGCCAGCAGTCTCGGACTAGCGGGAGTAAGAAATGAGCAGTTCTTC; cdr3_aa: CASSLGLAGVRNEQFF
v_call: TRBV5-1; d_call: TRBD1; j_call: TRBJ1-6; clone_size: many; cdr3_nt: TGCGCCAGCAGCTTGCCGACAGGGCGTTCACCCCTCCACTTT; cdr3_aa: CASSLPTGRSPLHF
v_call: TRBV6-1; d_call: -; j_call: TRBJ2-7; clone_size: many; cdr3_nt: TGTGCCACCAGAGTTGGGACCTCCTACGAGCAGTACTTC; cdr3_aa: CATRVGTSYEQYF
v_call: TRBV5-1; d_call: TRBD2; j_call: TRBJ2-1; clone_size: many; cdr3_nt: TGCGCCAGCAGCTCCCGCGGGACTAGGGATGACAATGAGCAGTTCTTC; cdr3_aa: CASSSRGTRDDNEQFF
v_call: TRBV19; d_call: -; j_call: TRBJ1-1; clone_size: many; cdr3_nt: TGTGCCAGTAGTACCGCGACGGGCGCTGAAGCTTTCTTT; cdr3_aa: CASSTATGAEAFF
v_call: TRBV28; d_call: TRBD2; j_call: TRBJ2-1; clone_size: many; cdr3_nt: TGTGCCAGTCCCCCGCCAGCGGGAGTTTCCTACAATGAGCAGTTCTTC; cdr3_aa: CASPPPAGVSYNEQFF
v_call: TRBV28; d_call: TRBD1; j_call: TRBJ1-2; clone_size: -; cdr3_nt: TGTGCCAGCAGTTCACACCGGGACAGGGCGATGAAAAGCTATGGCTACACCTTC; cdr3_aa: CASSSHRDRAMKSYGYTF
v_call: TRBV6-9; d_call: -; j_call: TRBJ2-7; clone_size: -; cdr3_nt: TGTGCCAGCAGTTTTTGGGACGGGGGATTCTACGAGCAGTACTTC; cdr3_aa: CASSFWDGGFYEQYF
v_call: TRBV20-1; d_call: TRBD2; j_call: TRBJ2-7; clone_size: many; cdr3_nt: TGCAGTGCTACGACTAGCGGTACCTACGAGCAGTACTTC; cdr3_aa: CSATTSGTYEQYF
v_call: TRBV24-1; d_call: TRBD2; j_call: TRBJ2-1; clone_size: -; cdr3_nt: TGTGCCACCAGTGATTCCCAACACACTAGCGGGAGGGTGTATGAGCAGTTCTTC; cdr3_aa: CATSDSQHTSGRVYEQFF
v_call: TRBV24-1; d_call: -; j_call: TRBJ1-1; clone_size: many; cdr3_nt: TGTGCCACCAGTGGAGGGAACACTGAAGCTTTCTTT; cdr3_aa: CATSGGNTEAFF
v_call: TRBV5-1; d_call: TRBD1; j_call: TRBJ1-1; clone_size: many; cdr3_nt: TGCGCCAGCAGGGCAGGGGGCGCGAACACTGAAGCTTTCTTT; cdr3_aa: CASRAGGANTEAFF
v_call: TRBV20-1; d_call: TRBD2; j_call: TRBJ2-3; clone_size: many; cdr3_nt: TGCAGTGCTGGGCTCCGACTAGCGGGCACAGATACGCAGTATTTT; cdr3_aa: CSAGLRLAGTDTQYF
v_call: TRBV24-1; d_call: TRBD2; j_call: TRBJ2-3; clone_size: many; cdr3_nt: TGTGCCACCAGTGATTTCACTAGCGGGAACACAGATACGCAGTATTTT; cdr3_aa: CATSDFTSGNTDTQYF
v_call: TRBV11-2; d_call: -; j_call: TRBJ2-3; clone_size: once; cdr3_nt: TGTGCCAGCAGCTTAGTAATTCGGTCGGTTAATACGCAGTATTTT; cdr3_aa: CASSLVIRSVNTQYF
v_call: TRBV29-1; d_call: TRBD1; j_call: TRBJ1-1; clone_size: many; cdr3_nt: TGCAGCGTCGGGACAGCTAACACTGAAGCTTTCTTT; cdr3_aa: CSVGTANTEAFF
v_call: TRBV12-3/TRBV12-4; d_call: -; j_call: TRBJ2-7; clone_size: -; cdr3_nt: TGTGCCAGCAGTTTAGCGCCGGTATCCTACGAGCAGTACTTC; cdr3_aa: CASSLAPVSYEQYF
v_call: TRBV10-3; d_call: -; j_call: TRBJ2-1; clone_size: many; cdr3_nt: TGTGCCATCAGTGACAGGAATCTTGGCGGAAACAATGAGCAGTTCTTC; cdr3_aa: CAISDRNLGGNNEQFF
v_call: TRBV7-8; d_call: -; j_call: TRBJ1-6; clone_size: many; cdr3_nt: TGTGCCAGCAGCCGGGGAGCAGCTAATTCACCCCTCCACTTT; cdr3_aa: CASSRGAANSPLHF
v_call: TRBV19; d_call: TRBD1; j_call: TRBJ2-1; clone_size: many; cdr3_nt: TGTGCCAGTAGTAACATCCGAGACAGGGGCAGGAATGAGCAGTTCTTC; cdr3_aa: CASSNIRDRGRNEQFF
v_call: TRBV6-5; d_call: -; j_call: TRBJ1-4; clone_size: many; cdr3_nt: TGTGCCAGCAGTTACTCGCCCGGGCTAGACACCGGTAATGAAAAACTGTTTTTT; cdr3_aa: CASSYSPGLDTGNEKLFF
v_call: TRBV20-1; d_call: -; j_call: TRBJ1-5; clone_size: many; cdr3_nt: TGCAGTGCTATCAGTTCGGCACGGAATCAGCCCCAGCATTTT; cdr3_aa: CSAISSARNQPQHF
v_call: TRBV7-3; d_call: -; j_call: TRBJ2-3; clone_size: many; cdr3_nt: TGTGCCAGCAGCTTAGGCGACAGCATCACAGATACGCAGTATTTT; cdr3_aa: CASSLGDSITDTQYF
v_call: TRBV10-2; d_call: -; j_call: TRBJ1-4; clone_size: many; cdr3_nt: TGCGCCAGCAGTGAGTCGACGGTGAATGAAAAACTGTTTTTT; cdr3_aa: CASSESTVNEKLFF
v_call: TRBV11-2; d_call: -; j_call: TRBJ1-4; clone_size: many; cdr3_nt: TGTGCCAGCAGCTTAGTAGGTGGCAAACTGTTTTTT; cdr3_aa: CASSLVGGKLFF
v_call: TRBV20-1; d_call: TRBD1; j_call: TRBJ1-4; clone_size: many; cdr3_nt: TGCAGTGCCCTGAGGACAGGGGGAGATGAAAAACTGTTTTTT; cdr3_aa: CSALRTGGDEKLFF
v_call: TRBV3-1; d_call: TRBD1; j_call: TRBJ2-7; clone_size: few; cdr3_nt: TGTGCCAGCAGCGCGGGACAGGGCAACGAGCAGTACTTC; cdr3_aa: CASSAGQGNEQYF
v_call: TRBV6-1; d_call: TRBD1; j_call: TRBJ1-1; clone_size: many; cdr3_nt: TGTGCCAGCAGTGGTATGGGACAGCTGAACACTGAAGCTTTCTTT; cdr3_aa: CASSGMGQLNTEAFF
v_call: TRBV6-1; d_call: -; j_call: TRBJ2-2; clone_size: -; cdr3_nt: TGTGCCAGCAGTGATAGGAACACCGGGGAGCTGTTTTTT; cdr3_aa: CASSDRNTGELFF
v_call: TRBV20-1; d_call: -; j_call: TRBJ2-2; clone_size: many; cdr3_nt: TGCAGTGCCGAGGGGGGGCTAAACACCGGGGAGCTGTTTTTT; cdr3_aa: CSAEGGLNTGELFF
v_call: TRBV5-6; d_call: -; j_call: TRBJ2-5; clone_size: many; cdr3_nt: TGTGCCAGCAGCCGCAGGGCCGGGGAGACCCAGTACTTC; cdr3_aa: CASSRRAGETQYF
v_call: TRBV18; d_call: -; j_call: TRBJ1-6; clone_size: many; cdr3_nt: TGTGCCAGCTCACCGCAGGCTGGAGCACCCCTCCACTTT; cdr3_aa: CASSPQAGAPLHF
v_call: TRBV11-2; d_call: -; j_call: TRBJ2-4; clone_size: many; cdr3_nt: TGTGCCAGCAGCCCGGGGGAAGGAAACATTCAGTACTTC; cdr3_aa: CASSPGEGNIQYF
v_call: TRBV6-2/TRBV6-3; d_call: TRBD2; j_call: TRBJ2-1; clone_size: many; cdr3_nt: TGTGCCAGCAGTTCCAACCGGGACTGGCGCCGGGGGGGGAACAATGAGCAGTTCTTC; cdr3_aa: CASSSNRDWRRGGNNEQFF
v_call: TRBV7-9; d_call: -; j_call: TRBJ2-1; clone_size: many; cdr3_nt: TGTGCCAGCAGCCGCCTACGTGGAGTTACCTACAATGAGCAGTTCTTC; cdr3_aa: CASSRLRGVTYNEQFF
v_call: TRBV2; d_call: -; j_call: TRBJ2-3; clone_size: many; cdr3_nt: TGTGCCAGCAGGAGATCAACAGGGAATTTGGCAGATACGCAGTATTTT; cdr3_aa: CASRRSTGNLADTQYF
v_call: TRBV20-1; d_call: TRBD2; j_call: TRBJ2-3; clone_size: few; cdr3_nt: TGCAGTGCTTCGGAGCGGGAGGGTTTCACAGATACGCAGTATTTT; cdr3_aa: CSASEREGFTDTQYF
v_call: TRBV7-9; d_call: -; j_call: TRBJ1-6; clone_size: many; cdr3_nt: TGTGCCAGCAGCCCATTACAGGGTGGGGGAATTTCACCCCTCCACTTT; cdr3_aa: CASSPLQGGGISPLHF
v_call: TRBV30; d_call: TRBD2; j_call: TRBJ2-5; clone_size: many; cdr3_nt: TGTGCTTGGAACGCGGGAGTCGAAGAGACCCAGTACTTC; cdr3_aa: CAWNAGVEETQYF
v_call: TRBV6-5; d_call: TRBD1; j_call: TRBJ2-5; clone_size: -; cdr3_nt: TGTGCCAGCAGTTTGGACAGGGGTCATGAGACCCAGTACTTC; cdr3_aa: CASSLDRGHETQYF
v_call: TRBV12-3/TRBV12-4; d_call: -; j_call: TRBJ1-1; clone_size: many; cdr3_nt: TGTGCCAGCAGTCGGGGATTGAACACTGAAGCTTTCTTT; cdr3_aa: CASSRGLNTEAFF
v_call: TRBV6-2/TRBV6-3; d_call: TRBD2; j_call: TRBJ2-1; clone_size: many; cdr3_nt: TGTGCCAGCAGGCCCGGGACTAGTCTCAATGAGCAGTTCTTC; cdr3_aa: CASRPGTSLNEQFF
v_call: TRBV11-2; d_call: -; j_call: TRBJ2-2; clone_size: many; cdr3_nt: TGTGCCAGCAGCCCGGGATGGGGGAACACCGGGGAGCTGTTTTTT; cdr3_aa: CASSPGWGNTGELFF
v_call: TRBV5-1; d_call: -; j_call: TRBJ1-2; clone_size: many; cdr3_nt: TGCGCCAGCAGCTCGCCGGGACAACTTAACTATGGCTACACCTTC; cdr3_aa: CASSSPGQLNYGYTF